The clone carrying this T cell receptor beta chain was seen a few times. These data belong to a study of T cell changes during pregnancy in multiple sclerosis. The table came from immunoSEQ multiplex PCR; TCRdb's copy has only in-frame clones and leaves some out. The sample includes some 70,000 clones, approximately 90% of them seen just once. The germline V gene encodes CDR1 SEHNR and CDR2 FQNEAQ (reference sequence). The CDR3 totals 15 residues. With 5 bases removed from V and 4 bases from J, the gap between germline ends came to 14 bases. The receptor's source is a female donor in good health, enrolled as a control in a pregnancy study. Sample: peripheral blood, taken in the second trimester of pregnancy. This chain links TRBV7-9 with TRBJ2-2, with D maybe TRBD1 (6 bases). The CDR3: CASSQNRVPTGELFF. CDR3 sequence (DNA): TGTGCCAGCAGCCAAAACAGGGTACCCACCGGGGAGCTGTTTTTT. Full variable domain (outside the CDR3, taken from reference TRBV7-9 and TRBJ2-2): DTGVSQNPRHKITKRGQNVTFRCDPISEHNRLYWYRQTLGQGPEFLTYFQNEAQLEKSRLLSDRFSAERPKGSFSTLEIQRTEQGDSAMYLCASSQNRVPTGELFFGEGSRLTVL.